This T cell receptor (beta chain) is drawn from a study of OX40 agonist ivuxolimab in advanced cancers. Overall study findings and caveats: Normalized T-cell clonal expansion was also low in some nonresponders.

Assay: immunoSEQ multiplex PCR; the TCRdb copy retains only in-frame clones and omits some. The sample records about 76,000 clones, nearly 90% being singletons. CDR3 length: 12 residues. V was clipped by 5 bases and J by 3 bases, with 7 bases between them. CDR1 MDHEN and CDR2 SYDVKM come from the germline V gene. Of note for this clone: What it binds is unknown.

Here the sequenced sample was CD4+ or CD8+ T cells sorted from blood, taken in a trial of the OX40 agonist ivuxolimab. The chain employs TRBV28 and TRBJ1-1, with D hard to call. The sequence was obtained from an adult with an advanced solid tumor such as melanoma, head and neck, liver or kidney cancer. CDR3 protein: CASSPGDTEAFF. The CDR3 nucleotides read TGTGCCAGCAGTCCCGGGGACACTGAAGCTTTCTTT.